The 14 T cell receptor beta chains below all came from one sample that was sequenced in a study of spatial heterogeneity in lung cancer. As to time point: sample taken at primary tumor resection. TCRdb independently ran MiXCR on the 5' RACE reads; one entry per CDR3 protein. The sample records about 6,900 distinct CDR3 sequences, 10% to 15% being singletons. Study-wide points: Expanded alpha and beta TCR counts within tumors tracked tumor mutation counts.

No cognate antigen is known for these TCRs. Source: lung tumor tissue, taken at surgery. Every receptor here comes from a male donor with early-stage non-small cell lung cancer.

In regard to this clonotype: This beta chain slipped into a library made for alpha chains as a stray read, so its size is not meaningful. The V call is TRBV29-1, the J call TRBJ2-3; tentative D call: TRBD2 (7 bases). Trimming took off 4 bases at V and 1 base at J, with 12 bases between the two ends. CDR1 is SQVTM, CDR2 ANQGSEA, per germline. There are 14 residues in the CDR3. The CDR3: CSVVRGAGTDTQYF. CDR3 nucleotide sequence: TGCAGCGTTGTTCGGGGGGCAGGCACAGATACGCAGTATTTT.

As regards this clonotype: This beta chain turned up in a library designed for alpha chains; as an off-target read, its abundance says little. The chain uses TRBV20-1 and TRBJ1-1; D is undetermined. CDR1 is DFQATT, CDR2 SNEGSKA, per germline (reference sequence). The CDR3 is made up of 12 amino acids. Trimming shortened V by 1 base and J by 5 bases, and 8 bases separated the two germline ends. The CDR3 sequence: CSARVAGTEAFF. DNA for the CDR3: TGCAGTGCTAGAGTAGCGGGGACTGAAGCTTTCTTT.

This clonotype was recorded many times. This beta chain is an off-target read within a library intended for alpha chains, so its frequency means little. The V and J genes are TRBV6-1 and TRBJ1-3; D unclear. The CDR3 length is 15 residues. Germline V lookup: CDR1 MNHNS, CDR2 SASEGT. V lost 2 bases and J lost 4, with 12 bases in between. The CDR3 nucleotides are TGTGCCAGCAGTGAATTAAACATGAGGGGAAACACCATATATTTT. Translated: CASSELNMRGNTIYF.

This clonotype occurred many times. With the library built for alpha chains, this beta chain is off target and its frequency is not meaningful. J is TRBJ1-2 and V is TRBV10-3, with no clear D. V lost 5 bases and J 6 bases, leaving 10 bases between the germline ends. CDR1 ENHRY and CDR2 SYGVKD come from the germline V gene. CDR3 length: 12 amino acids. The CDR3 DNA sequence: TGTGCCATCAGTCCTACGATAGATGGCTACACCTTC. Protein: CAISPTIDGYTF.

This clonotype was seen ten or more times. This beta chain slipped into a library made for alpha chains as a stray read, so its size is not meaningful. The chain is built from TRBV6-1 and TRBJ2-7, with D perhaps matching TRBD1 (6 bases). The V and J ends lost 6 bases and 6 bases respectively, with 12 bases between them. There are 12 residues in the CDR3. Germline loops: CDR1 MNHNS, CDR2 SASEGT. CDR3 loop: CASRTGISEQYF. The CDR3, as DNA: TGTGCCAGCAGAACAGGGATCAGCGAGCAGTACTTC.

This clonotype showed up just a few times. Little can be read into the size of this beta chain, an off-target read in a library designed for alpha chains. The chain recombines TRBV5-4 with TRBJ2-1; D might be TRBD2 (6 bases). V lost 4 bases, J lost 9 bases, and 14 bases lay in between. The CDR3 sequence is 13 residues long. Germline-derived CDR1 and CDR2 are SGHNT and YYREEE (reference sequence). Written as DNA, the CDR3 is TGTGCCAGCAGCCTGGAGCGGGCCGGTGAGCAGTTCTTC. This encodes CASSLERAGEQFF.

This clonotype counts as medium-sized (0.01 to 0.1%). This beta chain represents an off-target read in a library built for alpha chains; its size is of limited meaning. This rearrangement joins TRBV10-3 to TRBJ2-3; TRBD2 agrees at 11 bases. Germline V gene lookup returns CDR1 ENHRY and CDR2 SYGVKD. This CDR3 region has 17 residues. Trimming removed 6 bases from V and 6 bases from J; junction bases left unmatched: 14. The CDR3 loop reads CAIRELAGLAEQDTQYF. CDR3 nucleotides: TGTGCCATCAGAGAACTCGCGGGACTAGCGGAGCAGGATACGCAGTATTTT.

This clonotype was recorded many times. This beta chain lies outside the target of a library built for alpha chains; its clone size means little. The gene calls are TRBV5-1 and TRBJ1-1; 11 bases are a match to TRBD1. Germline values: CDR1 SGHRS, CDR2 YFSETQ. The J segment lost 0 bases and the V segment lost 5 bases, leaving 6 bases of the junction unmatched. This CDR3 has 16 residues. CDR3 coding DNA: TGCGCCAGCAGTCGGACAGGGGGCGGGATGAACACTGAAGCTTTCTTT. This gives the protein CASSRTGGGMNTEAFF.

This clonotype was seen at least ten times. In a library made to pick up alpha chains, this beta chain is a stray read with a size that means little. The rearrangement joins TRBV11-2 to TRBJ2-7; TRBD1 agrees at 7 bases. The CDR3 extends over 16 amino acids. From germline, CDR1 is SGHAT and CDR2 FQNNGV. Losses at the gene ends were 4 bases for V and 6 bases for J; bases not matched to a gene: 15. CDR3 DNA: TGTGCCAGCAGCTGGTTGACAGGGTCGACCCTCGGCGAGCAGTACTTC. It specifies CASSWLTGSTLGEQYF.

About this clonotype itself: The library was prepared for alpha chains; this beta chain is a stray read, so its frequency means little. The rearrangement uses TRBV6-2 or TRBV6-3 and TRBJ2-5; D uncertain. The V end lost 2 bases, the J end lost 4 bases, and 5 bases lay between the germline ends. The CDR3 consists of 12 residues. Germline V gives CDR1 MNHEY, CDR2 SVGEGT. The CDR3 coding sequence is TGTGCCAGCAGTTACCCCACAGAGACCCAGTACTTC. Its protein product is CASSYPTETQYF.

In regard to this clonotype: Since it is a stray read in a library aimed at alpha chains, this beta chain has a size that is not meaningful. The V call is TRBV6-6, the J call TRBJ2-3; no firm D call. Trimming took off 2 bases at V and 2 bases at J, with 11 bases between the two ends. Germline V lookup: CDR1 MNHNY, CDR2 SVGAGI (reference sequence). This CDR3 has 15 residues. The CDR3 nucleotides read TGTGCCAGCAGTTACAACGACCAGAACACAGATACGCAGTATTTT. Its protein product is CASSYNDQNTDTQYF.

This clonotype was seen ten or more times. Because the library targeted alpha chains, this beta chain is an off-target read whose size means little. V is TRBV7-9 and J is TRBJ1-1; D not certain. The ends were cut back, 5 bases at V and 11 bases at J, with 9 bases in the middle. The germline gives CDR1 SEHNR, CDR2 FQNEAQ (reference sequence). The CDR3 has 10 amino acids. CDR3 nucleotides: TGTGCCAGCAGCGTGGATCGGGCTTTCTTT. As protein: CASSVDRAFF.

This clonotype is termed medium-sized. This beta chain represents an off-target read in a library built for alpha chains; its size is of limited meaning. This rearrangement joins TRBV5-1 to TRBJ2-1, with D tentatively TRBD1 (5 bases). CDR1 is SGHRS, CDR2 YFSETQ, per germline. The length of the CDR3 is 15 residues. V lost 4 bases and J 10 bases, leaving 21 bases between the germline ends. CDR3 loop: CASSPDGWGYGEQFF. The CDR3 coding sequence is TGCGCCAGCAGCCCGGACGGGTGGGGCTATGGGGAGCAGTTCTTC.

This clonotype occurred many times. This beta chain appears as a stray read in a library generated for alpha chains; its size is not informative. This chain connects TRBV10-3 to TRBJ2-7, with TRBD2 matching over 7 bases. The length of the CDR3 is 14 residues. The V gene's germline CDR1 is ENHRY and CDR2 SYGVKD. The V and J ends lost 5 bases and 0 bases, in that order; junction bases with no gene match: 4. The CDR3 reads CAISTAGDSYEQYF. CDR3 coding DNA: TGTGCCATCAGTACGGCGGGGGACTCCTACGAGCAGTACTTC.